This is a list of T cell receptor beta chains from one sample in a study of cytomegalovirus exposure and HLA in healthy donors. The method was immunoSEQ multiplex PCR; TCRdb's version includes in-frame clones alone and lacks a portion of them. The sample lists about 150,000 clones, 79% occurring once. Material for sequencing was PBMCs. The receptors derive from a man in his fifties in good health and CMV-seropositive. CDR3s include the opening cysteine and the closing phenylalanine or tryptophan. The order of the fields is V gene, clone size, J gene, CDR3 protein. Rows give clone size only sometimes, using once, few, many, or a class for an expanded clone.

v_gene: TRBV6-5; abundance: NA; j_gene: TRBJ2-4; CDR3aa: CASSYGGDNIQYF
v_gene: TRBV10-3; abundance: NA; j_gene: TRBJ2-3; CDR3aa: CAISEFGDDTQYF
v_gene: TRBV10-3; abundance: NA; j_gene: TRBJ2-7; CDR3aa: CAISESACEQYF
v_gene: TRBV5-4; abundance: NA; j_gene: TRBJ2-1; CDR3aa: CASSLDRFNEQFF
v_gene: TRBV7-6; abundance: NA; j_gene: TRBJ2-2; CDR3aa: CASSLDLSGELFF
v_gene: TRBV10-3; abundance: once; j_gene: TRBJ2-1; CDR3aa: CAISGYGGANEQFF
v_gene: TRBV11-3; abundance: NA; j_gene: TRBJ2-4; CDR3aa: CASSARPDPSSPLALNIQYF
v_gene: TRBV6-5; abundance: few; j_gene: TRBJ2-7; CDR3aa: CASSYSSLYEQYF
v_gene: TRBV29-1; abundance: NA; j_gene: TRBJ1-2; CDR3aa: CSVETSYGYTF
v_gene: TRBV10-2; abundance: few; j_gene: TRBJ2-2; CDR3aa: CASSDRGRTGELFF
v_gene: TRBV6-5; abundance: few; j_gene: TRBJ2-7; CDR3aa: CASSIRDLYEQYF
v_gene: TRBV30; abundance: NA; j_gene: NA; CDR3aa: CACDRNRFEQYF
v_gene: TRBV27; abundance: NA; j_gene: TRBJ2-1; CDR3aa: CASSSLGLAGTGRNNEQFF
v_gene: TRBV28; abundance: NA; j_gene: TRBJ2-6; CDR3aa: CASRETGANVLTF
v_gene: TRBV30; abundance: NA; j_gene: TRBJ1-4; CDR3aa: CAWSVRGMVEKLFF
v_gene: TRBV29-1; abundance: NA; j_gene: TRBJ2-7; CDR3aa: CSAIKGLAGGYEQYF